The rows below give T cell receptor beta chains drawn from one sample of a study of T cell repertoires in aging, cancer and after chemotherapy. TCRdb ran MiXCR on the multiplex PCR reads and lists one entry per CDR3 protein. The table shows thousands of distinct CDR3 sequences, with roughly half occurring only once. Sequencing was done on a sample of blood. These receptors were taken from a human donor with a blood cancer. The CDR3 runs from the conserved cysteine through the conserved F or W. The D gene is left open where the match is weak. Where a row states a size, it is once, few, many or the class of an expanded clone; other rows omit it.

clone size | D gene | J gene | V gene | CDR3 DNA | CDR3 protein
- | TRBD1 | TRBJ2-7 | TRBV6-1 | TGTTCCAGCACCATCACCCCACCGGGGACAGGGTCCGAGCAGTACTTC | CSSTITPPGTGSEQYF
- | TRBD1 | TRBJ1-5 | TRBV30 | TGTGCCTGGAGTGTAACTAGAACAGGGGGCGCGATGGGCCAGCCCCAGCATTTT | CAWSVTRTGGAMGQPQHF
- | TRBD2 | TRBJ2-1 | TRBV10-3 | TGTGCCATCAGTGAGTCGATGGGTGCTAGCGGCTACAATGAGCAGTTCTTC | CAISESMGASGYNEQFF
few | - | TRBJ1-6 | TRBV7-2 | TGTGCCAGCAGCTTAATCCCAGGGAATTCACCCCTCCACTTT | CASSLIPGNSPLHF
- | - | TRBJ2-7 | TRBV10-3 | TGTGCCATCAGTGAGGCGCGGGGTGCCAACGAGCAGTACTTC | CAISEARGANEQYF
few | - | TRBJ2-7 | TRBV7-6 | TGTGCCAGCAGCCCAAGGACACGATACGAGCAGTACTTC | CASSPRTRYEQYF
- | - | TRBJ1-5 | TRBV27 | TGTGCCAGCAGCAGGACTCTAAATCAGCCCCAGCATTTT | CASSRTLNQPQHF
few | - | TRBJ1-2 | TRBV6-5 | TGTGCCAGCAGTTACACGGGGGACACTACTCTCTATGGCTACACCTTC | CASSYTGDTTLYGYTF
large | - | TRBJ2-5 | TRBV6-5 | TGTGCCAGCAGTCTACCAACGGAGACCCAGTACTTC | CASSLPTETQYF
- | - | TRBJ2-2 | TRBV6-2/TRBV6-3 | TGTGCCAGCAGGGCCCTAGGGGGGTTGGCCGGGGAGCTGTTTTTT | CASRALGGLAGELFF
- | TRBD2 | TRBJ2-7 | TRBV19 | TGTGCCAGTAGTACCTCGACTAGCGGGGGGATCTACGAGCAGTACTTC | CASSTSTSGGIYEQYF
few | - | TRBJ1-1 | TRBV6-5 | TGTGCCAGCAGTTACCTGTTCCCGGGGGGCACTGAAGCTTTCTTT | CASSYLFPGGTEAFF
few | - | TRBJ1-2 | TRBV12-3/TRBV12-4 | TGTGCCAGCAGTGTTATTCAGGGTGGCTACACCTTC | CASSVIQGGYTF
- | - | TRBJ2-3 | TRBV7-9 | TGTGCCAGCAGCTTACCCACCGACAGGGGAGGGACTCTGGATACGCAGTATTTT | CASSLPTDRGGTLDTQYF
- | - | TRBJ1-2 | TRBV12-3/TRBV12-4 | TGTGCCAGCAGTTTGGGGGTCAGTGGCTATGGCTACACCTTC | CASSLGVSGYGYTF
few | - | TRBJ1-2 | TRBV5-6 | TGTGCCAGCAGCCAACTCGGTGCGTCCTCCTATGGCTACACCTTC | CASSQLGASSYGYTF
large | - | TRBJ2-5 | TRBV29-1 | TGCAGCGTGGGGGCAGGCCTTCAAGAGACCCAGTACTTC | CSVGAGLQETQYF
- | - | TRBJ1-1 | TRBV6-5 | TGTGCCAGCAGTATACACCGGGAGAACACTGAAGCTTTCTTT | CASSIHRENTEAFF
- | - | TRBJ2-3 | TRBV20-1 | TGCAGTGCTATTCGGGCGAAAGATACGCAGTATTTT | CSAIRAKDTQYF
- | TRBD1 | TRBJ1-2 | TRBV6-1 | TGTGCCAGCAGTGAAGTACAGGGGGCTCGTGGCTACACCTTC | CASSEVQGARGYTF
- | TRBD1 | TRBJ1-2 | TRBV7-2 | TGCGCCAGCAGCACCGGGGACAGGGGGGACTACACCTTC | CASSTGDRGDYTF
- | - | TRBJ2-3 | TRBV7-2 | TGTGCCAGCAGCCTAAGGACAGACACAGATACGCAGTATTTT | CASSLRTDTDTQYF
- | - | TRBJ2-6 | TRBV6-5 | TGTGCCAGCAGTTATTCCCAGTCTGGGGCCAACGTCCTGACTTTC | CASSYSQSGANVLTF
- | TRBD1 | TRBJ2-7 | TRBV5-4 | TGTGCCAGCAGCAAACGGACAGGGATCTACGAGCAGTACTTC | CASSKRTGIYEQYF
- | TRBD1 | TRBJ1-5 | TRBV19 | TGTGCCAGTAGGGGGACAGGGGGCATTCAGCCCCAGCATTTT | CASRGTGGIQPQHF
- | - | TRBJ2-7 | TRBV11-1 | TGTGCCAGCAGCTTCGGCCCAATCTCACTGGCGGGTAGCTCCTACGAGCAGTACTTC | CASSFGPISLAGSSYEQYF
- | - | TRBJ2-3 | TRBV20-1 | TGCAGTGCTAGCCCCCCCAGCACAGATACGCAGTATTTT | CSASPPSTDTQYF
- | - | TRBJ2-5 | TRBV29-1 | TGCAGCGTTGAATTATTAAGCAGCCAAGAGACCAAGTACTTC | CSVELLSSQETKYF
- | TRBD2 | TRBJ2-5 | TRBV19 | TGTGCCAGTAGTATCGCGGGAGTCCCCGGGGAGACCCAGTACTTC | CASSIAGVPGETQYF
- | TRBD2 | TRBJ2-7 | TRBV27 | TGTGCCAGCAGTTTACAGGGAGGGAACTACGAGCAGTACTTC | CASSLQGGNYEQYF
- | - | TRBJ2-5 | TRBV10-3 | TGTGCCATCTCTCCGGGGGACGTCCAAGAGACCCAGTACTTC | CAISPGDVQETQYF
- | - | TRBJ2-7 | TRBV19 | TGTGCCAGTAGGCAGGGTGGTTCCTACGAGCAGTACTTC | CASRQGGSYEQYF
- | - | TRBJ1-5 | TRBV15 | TGTGCCACCAGCAGAGATCTCCTACGGGAGCACCAGCATTTT | CATSRDLLREHQHF
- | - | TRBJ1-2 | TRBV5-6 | TGTGCCAGCAGCTTTCCAGGTTCTAACTATGGCTACACCTTC | CASSFPGSNYGYTF
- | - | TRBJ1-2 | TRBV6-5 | TGTGCCAGCAGTAATGTTTTAGACTATGGCTACACCTTC | CASSNVLDYGYTF
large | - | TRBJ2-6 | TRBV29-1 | TGCAGCGTTAGAGGAGGGACTGGGGCCAACGTCCTGACTTTC | CSVRGGTGANVLTF
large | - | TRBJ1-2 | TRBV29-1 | TGCAGCGTAACGTCAGGGGCCCGTAACTATGGCTACACCTTC | CSVTSGARNYGYTF
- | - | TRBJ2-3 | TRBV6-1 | TGTGCCAGCAGTGAAGGGTACTCCGCTAACACAGATACGCAGTATTTT | CASSEGYSANTDTQYF
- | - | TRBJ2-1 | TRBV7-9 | TGTGCCAGCAGCCCGTGGTCGGATCGCAATGAGCAGTTCTTC | CASSPWSDRNEQFF
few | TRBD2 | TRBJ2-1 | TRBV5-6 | TGTGCCAGCAGCTTGTACCCTAGCGGCGCCCAGAGAGAGCAGTTCTTC | CASSLYPSGAQREQFF
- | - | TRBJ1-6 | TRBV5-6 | TGTGCCAGCAGCTGGACGACTTCTAGCTCCTATAATTCACCCCTCCACTTT | CASSWTTSSSYNSPLHF
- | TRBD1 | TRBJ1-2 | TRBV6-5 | TGTACCAGCAGTTATGGTGATACAGGGGTTCGTGGCGACACCTTC | CTSSYGDTGVRGDTF
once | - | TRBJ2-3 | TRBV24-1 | TGTGCCACCAGTGACGCTCCGTGGGGGCCGCAAGATACGCAGTATTTT | CATSDAPWGPQDTQYF
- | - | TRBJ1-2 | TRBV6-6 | TGTGCCAGCAGTTACTCGAATCTTTCAGGGAAATATGGCTACACCTTC | CASSYSNLSGKYGYTF
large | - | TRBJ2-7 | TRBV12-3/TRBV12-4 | TGTGCCAGCAGTTTAAGGCGGGACGAGCAGTACTTC | CASSLRRDEQYF
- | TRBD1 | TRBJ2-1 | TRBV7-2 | TGTGCCAGCAGCTTAGATACAGGGGTGGGCGAGCAGTTCTTC | CASSLDTGVGEQFF
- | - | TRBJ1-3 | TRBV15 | TGTGCCACCAGCAGAGATCGACAGGCTGGAAACACCATATATTTT | CATSRDRQAGNTIYF
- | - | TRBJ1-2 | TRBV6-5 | TGTGCCAGCAGCCGGGCAGGCGAGGGCTATGGCTACACCTTC | CASSRAGEGYGYTF